These T cell receptor beta chains were read from a single sample in a study of cytomegalovirus exposure and HLA in healthy donors. Produced via immunoSEQ multiplex PCR; TCRdb's table is partial and in-frame only. The repertoire holds 150,000 to 200,000 clones, over 80% seen once, with roughly 1.4% in the top ten. Source material: PBMCs. The receptors come from a man aged 40-50 years in good health and CMV-seronegative. Each CDR3 is given with its conserved first and last residue. Each record gives: V gene, D gene, J gene, clone size, CDR3 DNA, CDR3 protein. D genes are given only for firm matches. Not every row has a clone size; where given, it reads once, few, many or a size class.

v_gene: TRBV5-1
d_gene: .
j_gene: TRBJ1-2
abundance: once
CDR3nt: TGCGCCAGCAGCTTGGACGGACGGGGCTATGGCTACACCTTC
CDR3aa: CASSLDGRGYGYTF

v_gene: TRBV18
d_gene: .
j_gene: TRBJ1-4
abundance: once
CDR3nt: TGTGCCAGCTCACCACCGCTACGGTCGAATGAAAAACTGTTTTTT
CDR3aa: CASSPPLRSNEKLFF

v_gene: TRBV28
d_gene: .
j_gene: TRBJ1-1
abundance: .
CDR3nt: TGTGCCAGCAGTTTAGCCTCCCAGTGGACTGAAGCTTTCTTT
CDR3aa: CASSLASQWTEAFF

v_gene: TRBV6-5
d_gene: .
j_gene: TRBJ1-5
abundance: .
CDR3nt: TGTGCCAGCAGTTACGGTGGCAGTTATCAGCCCCAGCATTTT
CDR3aa: CASSYGGSYQPQHF

v_gene: TRBV30
d_gene: .
j_gene: TRBJ2-7
abundance: .
CDR3nt: TGTGCCTGGAGTGTCCTCCGGAGCAAGCAGTACTTC
CDR3aa: CAWSVLRSKQYF

v_gene: TRBV7-2
d_gene: .
j_gene: TRBJ1-3
abundance: .
CDR3nt: TGTGCCAGCAGCTTAGATGCGGTCTCTGGAAACACCATATATTTT
CDR3aa: CASSLDAVSGNTIYF

v_gene: TRBV28
d_gene: .
j_gene: TRBJ1-2
abundance: .
CDR3nt: TGTGCCAGCAGTTTATCCGGGGGGGCTCGCTTCGGCTACACCTTC
CDR3aa: CASSLSGGARFGYTF

v_gene: TRBV5-6
d_gene: TRBD1
j_gene: TRBJ2-7
abundance: .
CDR3nt: TGTGCCCGAACCAAACTACTCGGGGACAGGGTTTTAGGGGAGCAGTACTTC
CDR3aa: CARTKLLGDRVLGEQYF

v_gene: TRBV28
d_gene: TRBD2
j_gene: TRBJ2-7
abundance: .
CDR3nt: TGTGCCAGCAGCCTCGCTAGCGGGAGTTACGAGCAGTACTTC
CDR3aa: CASSLASGSYEQYF

v_gene: TRBV4-1
d_gene: .
j_gene: TRBJ2-3
abundance: .
CDR3nt: TGCGCCAGCAGCGGTTCAGGAACAGATACGCAGTATTTT
CDR3aa: CASSGSGTDTQYF

v_gene: TRBV6-5
d_gene: TRBD1
j_gene: TRBJ1-2
abundance: .
CDR3nt: TGTGCCAGCAGTCAGACCCGGGACAGGCTTTCCGGAACCTTC
CDR3aa: CASSQTRDRLSGTF

v_gene: TRBV5-1
d_gene: .
j_gene: TRBJ1-1
abundance: .
CDR3nt: TGCGCCAGCAGCTTGGGGGGCGGGAACACTGAAGCTTTCTTT
CDR3aa: CASSLGGGNTEAFF

v_gene: TRBV28
d_gene: .
j_gene: TRBJ1-2
abundance: few
CDR3nt: TGTGCCAGCAGTTGGCAGGCAGCGGGGCCGCTCGGCTACACCTTC
CDR3aa: CASSWQAAGPLGYTF

v_gene: TRBV28
d_gene: TRBD1
j_gene: TRBJ1-5
abundance: .
CDR3nt: TGTGCCAGCAGACAAGCGACAGGGGGCACTAGCCAAGTACATTTT
CDR3aa: CASRQATGGTSQVHF

v_gene: TRBV6-6
d_gene: .
j_gene: TRBJ1-1
abundance: .
CDR3nt: TGTGCCAGCAGTCTGGAGGAGGGTTGGGACACTGAAGCTTTCTTT
CDR3aa: CASSLEEGWDTEAFF

v_gene: TRBV7-2
d_gene: TRBD1
j_gene: TRBJ1-4
abundance: .
CDR3nt: TGTGCCAGCAGCTTAGAGACAGGGACAGGCGGCGCAACTAATGAAAAACTGTTTTTT
CDR3aa: CASSLETGTGGATNEKLFF

v_gene: TRBV4-3
d_gene: TRBD2
j_gene: TRBJ2-2
abundance: few
CDR3nt: TGCGCCAGCAGCCAAGCCCTAACTAGCGGGAGAATTACCGGGGAGCTGTTTTTT
CDR3aa: CASSQALTSGRITGELFF

v_gene: TRBV5-1
d_gene: TRBD1
j_gene: TRBJ2-7
abundance: .
CDR3nt: TGCGCCAGCAGCTTATGGGACAGGGCTCCCGAGCAGTACTTC
CDR3aa: CASSLWDRAPEQYF

v_gene: TRBV6-6
d_gene: TRBD1
j_gene: TRBJ1-5
abundance: .
CDR3nt: TGTGCCAGCAACGGGGGGACAGGGTTAAGCAATCAGCCCCAGCATTTT
CDR3aa: CASNGGTGLSNQPQHF

v_gene: TRBV28
d_gene: TRBD2
j_gene: TRBJ2-2
abundance: .
CDR3nt: TGTGCCAGCAGACGGACTAGCGGTAACACCGGGGAGCTGTTTTTT
CDR3aa: CASRRTSGNTGELFF

v_gene: TRBV11-3
d_gene: TRBD2
j_gene: TRBJ2-1
abundance: .
CDR3nt: TGTGCCAGCAGCTTGGGAGGGAGCTCCTACAATGAGCAGTTCTTC
CDR3aa: CASSLGGSSYNEQFF

v_gene: TRBV7-7
d_gene: .
j_gene: TRBJ2-2
abundance: once
CDR3nt: TGTGCTAGCAGCCTAAACCAGAACACCGGGGAGCTGTTTTTT
CDR3aa: CASSLNQNTGELFF

v_gene: TRBV5-1
d_gene: TRBD1
j_gene: TRBJ2-7
abundance: .
CDR3nt: TGCGCCAGCAGCCGACAGGGAGACTACGAGCAGTACTTC
CDR3aa: CASSRQGDYEQYF

v_gene: TRBV9
d_gene: .
j_gene: TRBJ2-3
abundance: .
CDR3nt: TGTGCCAGCAGCGTAGGGAACAGTGCTAGCACAGATACGCAGTATTTT
CDR3aa: CASSVGNSASTDTQYF

v_gene: TRBV6-5
d_gene: .
j_gene: TRBJ2-3
abundance: once
CDR3nt: TGTGCCAGCAGTTTCCAGTATACGCAGTATTTT
CDR3aa: CASSFQYTQYF

v_gene: TRBV27
d_gene: .
j_gene: TRBJ2-3
abundance: .
CDR3nt: TGTGCCAGCAGTTACAGGGCCCCCACAGATACGCAGTATTTT
CDR3aa: CASSYRAPTDTQYF

v_gene: TRBV28
d_gene: .
j_gene: TRBJ1-2
abundance: .
CDR3nt: TGTGCCAGCGGACAAGCGCGAGGCTACACCTTC
CDR3aa: CASGQARGYTF

v_gene: TRBV5-1
d_gene: .
j_gene: TRBJ2-5
abundance: .
CDR3nt: TGCGCCAGCAGCTTGGATATAGAGACCCAGTACTTC
CDR3aa: CASSLDIETQYF

v_gene: TRBV6-5
d_gene: TRBD2
j_gene: TRBJ2-7
abundance: .
CDR3nt: TGTGCCAGTAAATTAGCGGGAAGGTCCTACGAGCAGTACTTC
CDR3aa: CASKLAGRSYEQYF

v_gene: TRBV11-3
d_gene: .
j_gene: TRBJ1-2
abundance: .
CDR3nt: TGTGCCAGCAGCTTAGACAGAAACTATGGCTACACCTTC
CDR3aa: CASSLDRNYGYTF

v_gene: TRBV5-5
d_gene: TRBD2
j_gene: TRBJ2-2
abundance: .
CDR3nt: TGTGCCAGCAGCTTAGCCGGGACTAGTATGGCCGGGGAGCTGTTTTTT
CDR3aa: CASSLAGTSMAGELFF

v_gene: TRBV27
d_gene: TRBD2
j_gene: TRBJ2-3
abundance: .
CDR3nt: TGTGCCAGCAGTTCAGTAGCGGGGGCCTTCAGCACAGATACGCAGTATTTT
CDR3aa: CASSSVAGAFSTDTQYF

v_gene: TRBV19
d_gene: .
j_gene: TRBJ2-5
abundance: .
CDR3nt: TGTGCCAGTAGTATTAAATCGGGACAAGAGACCCAGTACTTC
CDR3aa: CASSIKSGQETQYF

v_gene: TRBV6-5
d_gene: TRBD2
j_gene: TRBJ2-7
abundance: few
CDR3nt: TGTGCCAGCGGCGCGGGAGGTTACGAGCAGTACTTC
CDR3aa: CASGAGGYEQYF

v_gene: TRBV25-1
d_gene: .
j_gene: TRBJ2-7
abundance: few
CDR3nt: TGTGCCAGCAGAAGGTCGCGGGAGCAGTACTTC
CDR3aa: CASRRSREQYF

v_gene: TRBV19
d_gene: .
j_gene: TRBJ1-2
abundance: .
CDR3nt: TGTGCCAGTAGCCTGGCGCCCCGCGGGGTCTGGGGCTACACCTTC
CDR3aa: CASSLAPRGVWGYTF

v_gene: TRBV9
d_gene: TRBD2
j_gene: TRBJ2-1
abundance: .
CDR3nt: TGTGCCAGCGGACTAGCGGGCGCCAGGGGAGGAGAGCAGTTCTTC
CDR3aa: CASGLAGARGGEQFF

v_gene: TRBV10-3
d_gene: .
j_gene: TRBJ2-3
abundance: .
CDR3nt: TGTGCCATCAGTGGGACAGAAGCAGATACGCAGTATTTT
CDR3aa: CAISGTEADTQYF

v_gene: TRBV18
d_gene: .
j_gene: TRBJ1-2
abundance: .
CDR3nt: TGTGCCAGCTCACCTGGCGGAACCTATGGCTACACCTTC
CDR3aa: CASSPGGTYGYTF

v_gene: TRBV7-8
d_gene: .
j_gene: TRBJ1-6
abundance: .
CDR3nt: TGTGCCAGCAGCTTGATGGGACACTATAATTCACCCCTCCACTTT
CDR3aa: CASSLMGHYNSPLHF

v_gene: TRBV6-5
d_gene: .
j_gene: TRBJ1-1
abundance: .
CDR3nt: TGTGCCAGCAGTTTCACAGTTACGAACACTGAAGCTTTCTTT
CDR3aa: CASSFTVTNTEAFF

v_gene: TRBV30
d_gene: TRBD1
j_gene: TRBJ1-3
abundance: .
CDR3nt: TGTGCCTGGGGGGGACAGAGGTCTGGAAACACCATATATTTT
CDR3aa: CAWGGQRSGNTIYF

v_gene: TRBV4-3
d_gene: TRBD2
j_gene: TRBJ2-1
abundance: .
CDR3nt: TGCGCCAGCAGCCAAGAGGAGGCTAGCGGGCAGTTCTTC
CDR3aa: CASSQEEASGQFF

v_gene: TRBV29-1
d_gene: TRBD1
j_gene: TRBJ1-2
abundance: .
CDR3nt: TGCAGCTATGAGGGCGGGACAGCTTTTAACTATGGCTACACCTTC
CDR3aa: CSYEGGTAFNYGYTF

v_gene: TRBV19
d_gene: TRBD1
j_gene: TRBJ1-1
abundance: .
CDR3nt: TGTGCCAGTAGTATTGACAGGGGGGCGAACACTGAAGCTTTCTTT
CDR3aa: CASSIDRGANTEAFF

v_gene: TRBV9
d_gene: TRBD2
j_gene: TRBJ2-5
abundance: .
CDR3nt: TGTGCCAGCAGCGCACTAGCGGGGGACTTAAAAGAGACCCAGTACTTC
CDR3aa: CASSALAGDLKETQYF

v_gene: TRBV19
d_gene: TRBD1
j_gene: TRBJ2-3
abundance: .
CDR3nt: TGTGCCACCGCGGACAGGGGAAAAGATACGCAGTATTTT
CDR3aa: CATADRGKDTQYF

v_gene: TRBV4-1
d_gene: .
j_gene: TRBJ2-1
abundance: once
CDR3nt: TGCGCCAGCAGCCAAGATAATCGGGGGGCCTACTACAATGAGCAGTTCTTC
CDR3aa: CASSQDNRGAYYNEQFF